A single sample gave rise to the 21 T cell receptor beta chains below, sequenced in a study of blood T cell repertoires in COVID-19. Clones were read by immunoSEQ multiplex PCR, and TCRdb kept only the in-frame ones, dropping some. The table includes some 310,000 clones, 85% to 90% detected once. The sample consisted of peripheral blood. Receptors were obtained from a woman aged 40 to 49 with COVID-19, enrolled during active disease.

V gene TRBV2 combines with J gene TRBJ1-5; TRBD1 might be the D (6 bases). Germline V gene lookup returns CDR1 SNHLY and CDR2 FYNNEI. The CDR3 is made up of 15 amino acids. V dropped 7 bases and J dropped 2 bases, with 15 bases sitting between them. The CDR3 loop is CASTPSGGGNQPQHF. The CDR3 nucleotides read TGTGCCAGCACCCCAAGTGGGGGCGGCAATCAGCCCCAGCATTTT.

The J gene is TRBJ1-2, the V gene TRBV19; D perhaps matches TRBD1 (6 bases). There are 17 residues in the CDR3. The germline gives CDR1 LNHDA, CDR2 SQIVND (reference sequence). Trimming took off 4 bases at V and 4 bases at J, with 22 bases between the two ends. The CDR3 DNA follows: TGTGCCAGTAGTAGTAAAAAACTTTTAGACAGGCTCTATGGCTACACCTTC. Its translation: CASSSKKLLDRLYGYTF.

CDR3 sequence (DNA): TGTGCCTGGAGTATGGGACAGGATTTTCGGAATCAGCCCCAGCATTTT. Its translation is CAWSMGQDFRNQPQHF. This chain uses TRBV30 with TRBJ1-5; 8 bases line up with TRBD1. Trimming took 2 bases from V and 4 from J; bases not matched to a gene: 10. Germline V gene data show CDR1 as GTSNPN and CDR2 as SVGIG (reference sequence). The CDR3 spans 16 residues.

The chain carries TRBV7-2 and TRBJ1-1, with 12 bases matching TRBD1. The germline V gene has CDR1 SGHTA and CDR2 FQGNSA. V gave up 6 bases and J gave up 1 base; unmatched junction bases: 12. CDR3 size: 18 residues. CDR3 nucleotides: TGTGCCAGCAGGCATCTAAACTGGGACAGGGGGCCGAACACTGAAGCTTTCTTT. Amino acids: CASRHLNWDRGPNTEAFF.

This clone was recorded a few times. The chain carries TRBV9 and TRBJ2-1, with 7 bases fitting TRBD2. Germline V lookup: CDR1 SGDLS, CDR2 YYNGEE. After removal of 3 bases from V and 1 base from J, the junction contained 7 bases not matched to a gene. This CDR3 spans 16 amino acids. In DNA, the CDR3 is TGTGCCAGCAGCGCCCAAGCGGGGCCTTCCTACAATGAGCAGTTCTTC. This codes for CASSAQAGPSYNEQFF.

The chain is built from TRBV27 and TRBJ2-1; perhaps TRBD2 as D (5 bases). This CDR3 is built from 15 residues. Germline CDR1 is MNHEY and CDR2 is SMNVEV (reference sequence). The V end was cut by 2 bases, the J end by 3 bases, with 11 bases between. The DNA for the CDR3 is TGTGCCAGCAGTTTAGGACTGATAGGCTACAATGAGCAGTTCTTC. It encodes CASSLGLIGYNEQFF.

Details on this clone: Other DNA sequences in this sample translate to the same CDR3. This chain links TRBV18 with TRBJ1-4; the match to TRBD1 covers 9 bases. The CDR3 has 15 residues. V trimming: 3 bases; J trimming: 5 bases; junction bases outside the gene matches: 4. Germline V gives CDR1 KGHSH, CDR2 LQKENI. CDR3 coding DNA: TGTGCCAGCTCACCCCCGGGACAGGGAAATGAAAAACTGTTTTTT. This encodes CASSPPGQGNEKLFF.

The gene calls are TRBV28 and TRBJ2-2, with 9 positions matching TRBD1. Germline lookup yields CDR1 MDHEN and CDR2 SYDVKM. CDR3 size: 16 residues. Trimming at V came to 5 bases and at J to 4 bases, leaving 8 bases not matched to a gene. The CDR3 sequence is CASSLRDRVLTGELFF. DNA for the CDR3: TGTGCCAGCAGTCTCCGGGACAGGGTGCTCACCGGGGAGCTGTTTTTT. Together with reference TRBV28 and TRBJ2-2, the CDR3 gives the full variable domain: DVKVTQSSRYLVKRTGEKVFLECVQDMDHENMFWYRQDPGLGLRLIYFSYDVKMKEKGDIPEGYSVSREKKERFSLILESASTNQTSMYLCASSLRDRVLTGELFFGEGSRLTVL.

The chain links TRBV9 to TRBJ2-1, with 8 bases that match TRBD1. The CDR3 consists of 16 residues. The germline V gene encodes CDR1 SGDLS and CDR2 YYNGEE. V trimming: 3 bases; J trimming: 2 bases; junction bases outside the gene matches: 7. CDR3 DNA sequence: TGTGCCAGCAGCGGCCCGACAGGGGCCGCCTACAATGAGCAGTTCTTC. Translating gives CASSGPTGAAYNEQFF.

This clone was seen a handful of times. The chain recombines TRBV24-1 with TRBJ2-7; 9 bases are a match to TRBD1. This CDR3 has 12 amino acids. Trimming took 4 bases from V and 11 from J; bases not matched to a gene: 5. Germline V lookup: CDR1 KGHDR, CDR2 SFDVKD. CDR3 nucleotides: TGTGCCACCAGTGACGGACAGGGGATAGAGTACTTC. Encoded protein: CATSDGQGIEYF.

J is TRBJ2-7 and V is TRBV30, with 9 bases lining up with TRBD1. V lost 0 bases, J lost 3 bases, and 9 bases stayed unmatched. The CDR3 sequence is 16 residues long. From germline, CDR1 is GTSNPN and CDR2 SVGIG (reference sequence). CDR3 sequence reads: CAWSVGSGQGGYEQYF. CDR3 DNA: TGTGCCTGGAGTGTAGGTTCGGGACAGGGTGGCTACGAGCAGTACTTC.

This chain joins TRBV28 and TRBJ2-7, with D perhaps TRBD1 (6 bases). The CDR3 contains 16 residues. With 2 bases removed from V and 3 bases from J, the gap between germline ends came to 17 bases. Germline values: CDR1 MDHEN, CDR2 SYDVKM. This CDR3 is CASSLIRQGTYYEQYF. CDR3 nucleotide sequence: TGTGCCAGCAGTTTAATCCGGCAGGGGACCTACTACGAGCAGTACTTC.

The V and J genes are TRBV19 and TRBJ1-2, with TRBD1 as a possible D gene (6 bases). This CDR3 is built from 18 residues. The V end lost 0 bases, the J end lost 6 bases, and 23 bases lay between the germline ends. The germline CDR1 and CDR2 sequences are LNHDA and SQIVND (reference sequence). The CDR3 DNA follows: TGTGCCAGTAGTATAGACCCATTCGCCGGGGGGCGGATTAATGGCTACACCTTC. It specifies CASSIDPFAGGRINGYTF.

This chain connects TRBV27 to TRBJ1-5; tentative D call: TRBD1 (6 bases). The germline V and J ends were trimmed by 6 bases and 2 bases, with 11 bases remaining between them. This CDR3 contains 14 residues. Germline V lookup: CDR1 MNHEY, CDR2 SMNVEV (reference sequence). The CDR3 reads CASRIQGGNQPQHF. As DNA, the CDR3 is TGTGCCAGCAGGATACAGGGTGGCAATCAGCCCCAGCATTTT.

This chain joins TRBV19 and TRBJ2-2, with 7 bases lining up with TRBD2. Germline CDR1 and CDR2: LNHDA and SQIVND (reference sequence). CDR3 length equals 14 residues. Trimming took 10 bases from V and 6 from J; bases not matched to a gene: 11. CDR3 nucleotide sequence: TGTGCCACTCCTAGGGAGGGATATCCCGGGGAGCTGTTTTTT. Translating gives CATPREGYPGELFF.

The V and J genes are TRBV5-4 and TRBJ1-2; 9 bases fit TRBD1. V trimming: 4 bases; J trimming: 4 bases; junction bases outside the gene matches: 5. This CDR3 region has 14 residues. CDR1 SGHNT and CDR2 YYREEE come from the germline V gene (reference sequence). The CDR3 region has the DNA TGTGCCAGCAGCCGGGGACAGGGTGTCTATGGCTACACCTTC. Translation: CASSRGQGVYGYTF.

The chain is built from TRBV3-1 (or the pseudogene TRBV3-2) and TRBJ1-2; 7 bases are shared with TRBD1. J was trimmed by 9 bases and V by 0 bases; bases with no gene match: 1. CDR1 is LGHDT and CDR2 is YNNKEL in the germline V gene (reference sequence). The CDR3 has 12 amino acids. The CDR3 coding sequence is TGTGCCAGCAGCCAAGAGACAGGGCGCTACACCTTC. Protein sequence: CASSQETGRYTF.

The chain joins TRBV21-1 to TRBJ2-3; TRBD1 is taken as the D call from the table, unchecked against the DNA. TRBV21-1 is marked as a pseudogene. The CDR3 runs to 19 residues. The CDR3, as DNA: TGTGCCAGCAGCAAAATAGTCGGGCTAGGACAGGGACCCACAGATACGCAGTATTTT. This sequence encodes CASSKIVGLGQGPTDTQYF.

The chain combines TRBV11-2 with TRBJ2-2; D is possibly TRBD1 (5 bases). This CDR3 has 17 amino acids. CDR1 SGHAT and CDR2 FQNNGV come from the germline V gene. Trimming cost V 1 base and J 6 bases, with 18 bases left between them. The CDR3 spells CASSLGIQGFSPGELFF. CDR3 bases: TGTGCCAGCAGCTTAGGTATTCAGGGATTTAGCCCCGGGGAGCTGTTTTTT.

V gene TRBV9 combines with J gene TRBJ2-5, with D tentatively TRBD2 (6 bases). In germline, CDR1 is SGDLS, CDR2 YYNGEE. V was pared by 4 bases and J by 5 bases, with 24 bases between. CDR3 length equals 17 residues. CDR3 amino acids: CASSPGGASDPLETQYF. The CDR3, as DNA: TGTGCCAGCAGCCCCGGTGGGGCTAGCGACCCTCTGGAGACCCAGTACTTC.

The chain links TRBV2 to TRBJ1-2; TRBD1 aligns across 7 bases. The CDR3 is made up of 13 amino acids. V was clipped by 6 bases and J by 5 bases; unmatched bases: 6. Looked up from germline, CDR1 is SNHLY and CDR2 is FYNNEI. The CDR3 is CASRTGQEYGYTF. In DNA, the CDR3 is TGTGCCAGCAGGACCGGACAGGAATATGGCTACACCTTC.